This T cell receptor (beta chain) was identified in a study of OX40 agonist ivuxolimab in advanced cancers. Data came from immunoSEQ multiplex PCR; TCRdb stores just in-frame clones and leaves some out. The sample lists 100,000 or so clones, approximately 90% occurring once. CDR3 length: 20 amino acids. The V gene lost 0 bases and the J gene lost 0 bases, with 18 bases spanning the gap. Germline CDR1 reads LGHNA; CDR2 reads YNFKEQ. The sequencing here drew on CD4+ or CD8+ T cells sorted from blood, taken in a trial of the OX40 agonist ivuxolimab. The chain has TRBV4-2 and TRBJ2-6; TRBD1 is a possible D gene (6 bases). The sequence derives from an adult with an advanced solid tumor such as melanoma, head and neck, liver or kidney cancer. The CDR3, as DNA: TGTGCCAGCAGCCAAGATGGGACGGGCAGGGGAAGCTCTGGGGCCAACGTCCTGACTTTC. It is translated as CASSQDGTGRGSSGANVLTF.